These T cell receptor beta chains were read from a single sample in a study of T-cell memory formation after mild COVID-19. TCRdb passed the 5' RACE reads through MiXCR, listing each CDR3 protein once. The sample holds roughly 180,000 distinct CDR3 sequences; 15% to 20% are singletons and the top ten take roughly 3.8%. The sequencing sample was made of PBMCs or a T cell subset sorted from them (not recorded which). These receptors all stem from a man in his late teens or twenties who had mild COVID-19 (a few samples of this study predate the infection). Cell type and time point are not known. The CDR3 runs from the conserved cysteine through the conserved F or W. D genes are given only for firm matches. Clone sizes are given selectively: once, few, many, or a class where the clone is expanded.

>few|TRBV5-1|-|TRBJ1-4
TGCGCCAGCAGCTTAGACCCTAATGAAAAACTGTTTTTT
CASSLDPNEKLFF
>few|TRBV6-5|TRBD1|TRBJ2-7
TGTGCCAGCAGTTACAGTACAGGGGGCAAGCAGTACTTC
CASSYSTGGKQYF
>-|TRBV19|-|TRBJ1-2
TGTGCCAGTTCCAGGGAGAAGCGTGGCTACACCTTC
CASSREKRGYTF
>-|TRBV4-2|-|TRBJ1-5
TGTGCCAGCAGCCAACTCGAGGGGAGAGGAGATCAGCCCCAGCATTTT
CASSQLEGRGDQPQHF
>few|TRBV7-2|TRBD2|TRBJ2-3
TGTGCCAGCAGCCCTCAGGCCGGGAGGCTGGATACGCAGTATTTT
CASSPQAGRLDTQYF
>few|TRBV12-3/TRBV12-4|-|TRBJ2-5
TGTGCCAGCAGTTTATCCCATGGGACCCAGTACTTC
CASSLSHGTQYF
>few|TRBV5-1|-|TRBJ2-5
TGCGCCAGCAGCCCGGAGGGGGGATCAGAGACCCAGTACTTC
CASSPEGGSETQYF
>few|TRBV4-2|-|TRBJ2-2
TGTGCCAGCAGCCAAGGCGGGGTCACCGGGGAGCTGTTTTTT
CASSQGGVTGELFF
>once|TRBV11-3|TRBD1|TRBJ2-5
TGTGCCAGCAGCTTAGATGGGCGACAGGGGGATGAGACCCAGTACTTC
CASSLDGRQGDETQYF
>-|TRBV2|-|TRBJ1-2
TGTGCCAGCGGGGTATGGTATGGCTACACCTTC
CASGVWYGYTF
>-|TRBV18|TRBD2|TRBJ2-7
TGTGCCAGCTCACTCGGGACTAGCGGGGCCATCCCCTACGAGCAGTACTTC
CASSLGTSGAIPYEQYF
>few|TRBV12-3/TRBV12-4|TRBD1|TRBJ1-1
TGTGCCAGCCTGGGACAGATGAACACTGAAGCTTTCTTT
CASLGQMNTEAFF
>-|TRBV4-2|-|TRBJ1-2
TGTGCCAGCAGCCAAGAGGCAGAGAACTATGGCTACACCTTC
CASSQEAENYGYTF
>-|TRBV7-9|TRBD1|TRBJ1-1
TGTGCCAGCAGCATACAGGGGCTGAGAACTGAAGCTTTCTTT
CASSIQGLRTEAFF
>-|TRBV2|-|TRBJ2-7
TGTGCCAGCAGTGGAAGTTCCGGGGGCTACGAGCAGTACTTC
CASSGSSGGYEQYF
>-|TRBV5-6|TRBD1|TRBJ2-1
TGTGCCAGCAGCCCTGGACAGGACTACAATGAGCAGTTCTTC
CASSPGQDYNEQFF
>many|TRBV5-1|TRBD2|TRBJ2-3
TGCGCCAGCAGCCTTGGACTAGCGGGGACCACAGATACGCAGTATTTT
CASSLGLAGTTDTQYF
>-|TRBV5-1|TRBD1|TRBJ2-5
TGCGCCAGCAGCTGGGACAGCAACCAAGAGACCCAGTACTTC
CASSWDSNQETQYF
>-|TRBV5-1|TRBD1|TRBJ2-5
TGCGCCAGCAGCACCAGGGGGGGACAGGGACAGACCCAGTACTTC
CASSTRGGQGQTQYF
>-|TRBV7-2|-|TRBJ1-2
TGTGCCAGCAGCTTGGACCCCCGATCGAACTATGGCTACACCTTC
CASSLDPRSNYGYTF
>few|TRBV5-6|TRBD2|TRBJ2-3
TGTGCCAGCAGCTGGGGCGGGGGGCGTAGCACAGATACGCAGTATTTT
CASSWGGGRSTDTQYF
>few|TRBV5-4|-|TRBJ2-3
TGTGCCAGCAGCTCTCAGGCGGCGGGGACAGATACGCAGTATTTT
CASSSQAAGTDTQYF
>-|TRBV7-2|-|TRBJ1-2
TGTGCCAGCAGTCCCGATCTTCGAGCTAACTATGGCTACACCTTC
CASSPDLRANYGYTF
>-|TRBV6-5|TRBD1|TRBJ1-2
TGTGCCAGCAGTTACTCGAACAGGGGCGGATACGGCTACACCTTC
CASSYSNRGGYGYTF
>-|TRBV6-6|-|TRBJ1-2
TGTGCCAGCAGCTTAAGTGGGGGGTTCACCTTC
CASSLSGGFTF
>-|TRBV6-1|-|TRBJ1-5
TGTGCCAGCAGTCCATCTAACGATCGGCCGAATCTGCCCCAGCATTTT
CASSPSNDRPNLPQHF
>few|TRBV20-1|-|TRBJ1-2
TGCAGTGCTACACCGGGACAAGACTATGGCTACACCTTC
CSATPGQDYGYTF
>-|TRBV6-4|-|TRBJ2-5
TGTGCCAGCAGCCAAACCTGGACCAACCAAGAGACCCAGTACTTC
CASSQTWTNQETQYF
>-|TRBV3-1|-|TRBJ1-5
TGTGCCAGCAGCCAACTGAATCAGCCCCAGCATTTT
CASSQLNQPQHF
>few|TRBV28|-|TRBJ2-1
TGTGCCAGCAGTTCCCCTGAGGGCGGAGGGGTGTATGAGCAGTTCTTC
CASSSPEGGGVYEQFF
>-|TRBV5-6|-|TRBJ2-6
TGTGCCAGCAGCTTGGGCAGGTCTGGGGCCAACGTCCTGACTTTC
CASSLGRSGANVLTF
>-|TRBV11-3|-|TRBJ1-1
TGTGCCAGCAGCCTCGGGAAATCGGACACTGAAGCTTTCTTT
CASSLGKSDTEAFF
>few|TRBV7-2|TRBD1|TRBJ1-5
TGTGCCAGCAGCTACAGGGGAGGGGATCAGCCCCAGCATTTT
CASSYRGGDQPQHF
>-|TRBV7-2|-|TRBJ2-5
TGTGCCAGCAGCTTACGATGGGACATTCAAGAGACCCAGTACTTC
CASSLRWDIQETQYF
>few|TRBV7-2|-|TRBJ2-2
TGTGCCAGCAGCTTAGCCACAGCCACCGGGGAGCTGTTTTTT
CASSLATATGELFF
>-|TRBV6-5|TRBD2|TRBJ2-3
TGTGCCAGCAGTTACTTCGGTAGCGGGGTTGGCACAGATACGCAGTATTTT
CASSYFGSGVGTDTQYF
>few|TRBV29-1|-|TRBJ1-1
TGCAGCGTCCACCCCCCGGGGACGGGTTCTGAAGCTTTCTTT
CSVHPPGTGSEAFF
>few|TRBV7-2|TRBD1|TRBJ2-5
TGTGCCAGCAGTTGGACAGGGTTCAACCAAGAGACCCAGTACTTC
CASSWTGFNQETQYF
>-|TRBV27|-|TRBJ1-4
TGTGCCAGCAGTTTAGGGGGGTCCGCTAATGAAAAACTGTTTTTT
CASSLGGSANEKLFF
>many|TRBV4-3|-|TRBJ2-3
TGCGCCAGCAGCCAGGGACGCTTAGATACGCAGTATTTT
CASSQGRLDTQYF
>-|TRBV29-1|-|TRBJ1-1
TGCAGCGCCGGGGGACACTGGAACACTGAAGCTTTCTTT
CSAGGHWNTEAFF
>-|TRBV28|TRBD1|TRBJ2-5
TGTGCCAGCAGTATCCCGGACAGGGACGGAGAGACCCAGTACTTC
CASSIPDRDGETQYF
>-|TRBV7-2|TRBD2|TRBJ2-5
TGTGCCAGCAGCTGGGGGGGGTCTCAAGAGACCCAGTACTTC
CASSWGGSQETQYF
>few|TRBV5-1|TRBD2|TRBJ2-3
TGCGCCAGCAGCTTGTTACTAGCGGGGGATTCGGATACGCAGTATTTT
CASSLLLAGDSDTQYF
>-|TRBV14|-|TRBJ2-5
TGTGCCAGCAGCCAAAGTCGGGGTGGGAACTGGAAGACCCAGTACTTC
CASSQSRGGNWKTQYF